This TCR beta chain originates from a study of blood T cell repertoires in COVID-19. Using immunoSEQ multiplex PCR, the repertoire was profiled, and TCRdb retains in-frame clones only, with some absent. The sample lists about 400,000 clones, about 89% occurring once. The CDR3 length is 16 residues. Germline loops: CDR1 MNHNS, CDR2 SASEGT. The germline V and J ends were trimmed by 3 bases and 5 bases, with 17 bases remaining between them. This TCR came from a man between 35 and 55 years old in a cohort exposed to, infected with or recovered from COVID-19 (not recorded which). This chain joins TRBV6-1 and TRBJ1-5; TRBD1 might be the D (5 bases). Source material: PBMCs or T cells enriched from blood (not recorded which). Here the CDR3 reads CASSDGSKGYYQPQHF. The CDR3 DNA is TGTGCCAGCAGTGACGGCTCCAAGGGGTATTATCAGCCCCAGCATTTT.